The 10 T cell receptor beta chains listed next were all sequenced from one sample in a study of blood T cell repertoires in COVID-19. Profiled with immunoSEQ multiplex PCR; TCRdb holds only in-frame clones, not every one. The sample lists under 350,000 clones; about 86% were seen once. Sequenced material: peripheral blood. Receptor source: a man aged 18 to 30 with active or convalescent COVID-19.

This rearrangement joins TRBV6-1 to TRBJ2-5; D remains unclear. The germline V and J ends were trimmed by 3 bases and 5 bases, with 16 bases remaining between them. This CDR3 comprises 15 residues. Germline V gene sequence: CDR1 MNHNS, CDR2 SASEGT. CDR3 loop: CASSEAGFVRETQYF. The CDR3 nucleotides read TGTGCCAGCAGTGAGGCAGGATTTGTAAGGGAGACCCAGTACTTC.

The V gene is TRBV5-6, the J gene TRBJ1-3; D uncertain. Trimming took 3 bases from V and 6 from J, leaving 10 bases between them. Germline-derived CDR1 and CDR2 are SGHDT and YYEEEE. This CDR3 region has 13 residues. As DNA, the CDR3 is TGTGCCAGCAGCTCCCGAGGAGAAAACACCATATATTTT. Its translation is CASSSRGENTIYF.

The chain links TRBV30 to TRBJ2-3; possibly TRBD1 for D (5 bases). Germline V CDR1 and CDR2: GTSNPN, SVGIG (reference sequence). The CDR3 is 13 residues long. Trimming shortened V by 3 bases and J by 2 bases, and 9 bases separated the two germline ends. The CDR3 protein is CAWRGPATDTQYF. DNA of the CDR3: TGTGCCTGGAGGGGGCCAGCCACAGATACGCAGTATTTT.

The J gene is TRBJ1-1, the V gene TRBV24-1, with no clear D. This CDR3 region has 12 residues. Germline-derived CDR1 and CDR2 are KGHDR and SFDVKD. Trimming stripped 5 bases from V and 8 bases from J, with 11 bases between. The chain's CDR3 is CATSGIGGEAFF. The CDR3 nucleotides read TGTGCCACCAGTGGTATAGGCGGCGAAGCTTTCTTT.

The chain carries TRBV30 and TRBJ1-1; D perhaps matches TRBD1 (6 bases). The CDR3 is 14 residues long. V lost 4 bases and J 0 bases, leaving 12 bases between the germline ends. Germline CDR1 is GTSNPN and CDR2 is SVGIG (reference sequence). The CDR3 DNA is TGTGCCTGGAACCCGACAGGTATGAACACTGAAGCTTTCTTT. It encodes CAWNPTGMNTEAFF.

V and J are TRBV29-1 and TRBJ2-7; 9 positions agree with TRBD1. This CDR3 comprises 11 residues. Per germline, CDR1 SQVTM and CDR2 ANQGSEA. The ends lost 2 bases at V and 12 bases at J; junction bases unmatched: 5. The CDR3 sequence is CSVEIDRGLYF. The CDR3 DNA sequence: TGCAGCGTTGAAATTGACAGGGGGTTGTACTTC.

This clone showed up just a few times. V is TRBV19 and J is TRBJ2-7; 8 bases line up with TRBD1. CDR3 length equals 15 residues. From germline, CDR1 is LNHDA and CDR2 SQIVND (reference sequence). The junction had 7 bases not matched to a gene; V was cut back by 6 bases and J by 0 bases. This CDR3 is CASSPDRGGSYEQYF. CDR3 DNA: TGTGCCAGTAGCCCAGACAGGGGAGGCTCCTACGAGCAGTACTTC.

This clone showed up just once. The chain carries TRBV3-1 (or the pseudogene TRBV3-2) and TRBJ2-3; 9 nucleotides line up with TRBD1. V lost 2 bases, J lost 2 bases, and 2 bases stayed unmatched. The germline gives CDR1 LGHDT, CDR2 YNNKEL (reference sequence). CDR3 length: 15 residues. CDR3 protein: CASSQRTGVTDTQYF. Written as DNA, the CDR3 is TGTGCCAGCAGCCAAAGGACAGGGGTCACAGATACGCAGTATTTT.

The rearrangement uses TRBV14 and TRBJ1-6, with D uncertain. CDR3 size: 15 residues. Germline V gene sequence: CDR1 SGHDN, CDR2 FVKESK. V gave up 4 bases and J gave up 4 bases, with 11 bases separating them. CDR3 nucleotides: TGTGCCAGCAGCCTTGGTATCAGTTATAATTCACCCCTCCACTTT. The encoded protein is CASSLGISYNSPLHF.

This clone appeared a single time. The rearrangement uses TRBV2 and TRBJ2-3, with TRBD1 matching 7 bases. Germline CDR1 SNHLY, CDR2 FYNNEI. J lost 5 bases, V lost 6 bases, and 5 bases had no gene match. The CDR3 spans 13 residues. The CDR3 DNA reads TGTGCCAGCAGAGACAGGGCGGGAGATACGCAGTATTTT. Encoded protein: CASRDRAGDTQYF.